This TCR beta chain appears in the sequencing data of a study of blood T cell repertoires in COVID-19. Overall study context: PBMCs, B-cell-depleted T cells, or T cells were the source of the cDNA or gDNA that made up the material.

Repertoires were generated with immunoSEQ multiplex PCR, while TCRdb's copy carries only in-frame clones and drops some. The top ten clones hold about 18% of a sample with 130,000 or so clones, 70% to 90% of them seen once. Trimming left V 1 base short and J 1 base short, with 8 bases between. Germline V lookup: CDR1 SGDLS, CDR2 YYNGEE. The CDR3 loop spans 14 amino acids. The J gene is TRBJ1-1, the V gene TRBV9; D unresolved. The receptor was isolated from a woman aged 45 to 65 who had recovered from COVID-19. The material sequenced was peripheral blood. The CDR3: CASSVRAENTEAFF. The CDR3 region has the DNA TGTGCCAGCAGCGTACGAGCCGAGAACACTGAAGCTTTCTTT.